Listed here is a single T cell receptor beta chain. What it binds is unknown. Assay used: immunoSEQ multiplex PCR; TCRdb lists only in-frame clones, some missing. The sample has about 94,000 clones; 90% to 95% are singletons. This sample is part of a study of graft-versus-host responses after intestinal transplantation. V dropped 8 bases and J dropped 3 bases, with 20 bases sitting between them. There are 15 residues in the CDR3. Germline V CDR1 and CDR2: LGHNT, FRNRAP. The source is a human donor who received an intestinal transplant. V is TRBV12-5 and J is TRBJ2-7; tentatively, D is TRBD1 (5 bases). The sample here was unstimulated CD8+ T cells sorted from spleen or lymph node cells, taken before intestinal transplant. For the CDR3, the DNA is TGTGCTAGTTCCCCAGGGCCCTCGCCGAGCTACGAGCAGTACTTC. Translation: CASSPGPSPSYEQYF.